The present entry profiles one T cell receptor (beta chain) with its context. Only in-frame clones appear in the TCRdb table, and some are missing; sequencing was by immunoSEQ multiplex PCR. Among fewer than 80,000 clones listed, roughly nine tenths were seen once. This specimen comes from a study of OX40 agonist ivuxolimab in advanced cancers. Study-level information: Ivuxolimab, which is an agonistic anti-OX40 (CD134) antibody, was administered to the patients. All patients had ivuxolimab intravenously every 2 weeks at 0.01 to 10 mg/kg. There were three patients with partial responses, one having hepatocellular carcinoma and two cutaneous melanoma.

Autoimmune disease history or systemic immunosuppression was exclusionary. Looked up from germline, CDR1 is MNHEY and CDR2 is SMNVEV (reference sequence). Trimming took off 8 bases at V and 2 bases at J, with 14 bases between the two ends. This CDR3 contains 14 residues. The sequence was collected from an adult with an advanced solid tumor such as melanoma, head and neck, liver or kidney cancer. The chain uses TRBV27 and TRBJ2-3; D is unclear. The sample in question was CD4+ or CD8+ T cells sorted from blood, obtained in a trial of the OX40 agonist ivuxolimab. The CDR3 nucleotides read TGTGCCAGCGCCGTTCCCCCCCCCACAGATACGCAGTATTTT. Protein product: CASAVPPPTDTQYF.